This entry is about one T cell receptor (beta chain). Other DNA sequences of this sample code for an identical CDR3. The data belong to a study of Ad26.COV2.S vaccination and SARS-CoV-2 variants. As to treatment: 19 received Ad26.COV2.S at low or high dose, single or two shots; 5 received placebo; per-sample allocation not given. It was on day 63 after the first vaccine or placebo injection that samples were taken. This table comes from immunoSEQ multiplex PCR, and its TCRdb copy is limited to in-frame clones, with some not included. Among roughly 350,000 clones listed, about nine tenths were seen once. This CDR3 spans 12 amino acids. Germline V gene data show CDR1 as LNHDA and CDR2 as SQIVND (reference sequence). Trimming took off 3 bases at V and 0 bases at J, with 2 bases between the two ends.

This chain connects TRBV19 to TRBJ1-1; D unclear. This material consisted of peripheral blood, taken in a trial of Ad26.COV2.S vaccine versus placebo. This TCR came from a person aged 18 to 65 who received the Ad26.COV2.S COVID-19 vaccine or a placebo. The CDR3 DNA sequence: TGTGCCAGTAGTATCCTGAACACTGAAGCTTTCTTT. It is translated as CASSILNTEAFF.